This entry describes one T cell receptor (beta chain). These data are taken from a study of T cell responses to AZD1222 COVID-19 vaccine. Clones were read by immunoSEQ multiplex PCR, and TCRdb kept only the in-frame ones, dropping some. The sample consists of under 100,000 clones, under 95% of them appearing once. V was cut by 1 base and J by 5 bases, with 8 bases left in between. CDR1 LGHDT and CDR2 YNNKEL come from the germline V gene (reference sequence). CDR3 length: 14 residues. The rearrangement links TRBV3-1 (or the pseudogene TRBV3-2) to TRBJ2-2, with D perhaps TRBD1 (5 bases). Sequenced material: peripheral blood, taken on day 0 of MenACWY control vaccination. This TCR was recovered from an adult in good health. CDR3 sequence reads: CASSQGQGTGELFF. In DNA, the CDR3 is TGTGCCAGCAGCCAAGGCCAGGGAACCGGGGAGCTGTTTTTT.